The 20 T cell receptor beta chains below were found in one sample sequenced in a study of cytomegalovirus exposure and HLA in healthy donors. Primers for the PCR totalled 60 Vbeta and 13 Jbeta. Profiled with immunoSEQ multiplex PCR; TCRdb holds only in-frame clones, not every one. The sample holds roughly 120,000 clones, 65% to 80% seen once. Sequencing used PBMCs. The origin of the receptors is a man aged 25 to 40 in good health and CMV-seropositive.

The chain recombines TRBV27 with TRBJ1-1; 9 bases are shared with TRBD1. Trimming took 5 bases from V and 4 from J; bases not matched to a gene: 8. CDR1 and CDR2 from the germline V gene are MNHEY and SMNVEV (reference sequence). The CDR3 extends over 15 amino acids. The CDR3 nucleotides are TGTGCCAGCAGTCTCCATGACAGGGGGATCACTGAAGCTTTCTTT. Amino acids: CASSLHDRGITEAFF.

The CDR3: CASSPPTGMNTEAFF. DNA of the CDR3: TGTGCCAGCAGTCCCCCGACAGGGATGAACACTGAAGCTTTCTTT. The chain links TRBV28 to TRBJ1-1, with 7 bases matching TRBD1. CDR1 MDHEN and CDR2 SYDVKM come from the germline V gene. V gave up 5 bases and J gave up 0 bases; unmatched junction bases: 6. The CDR3 runs 15 residues.

This sequence joins TRBV10-3 and TRBJ2-3; D is ambiguous. Looked up from germline, CDR1 is ENHRY and CDR2 is SYGVKD. This CDR3 has 11 residues. Trimming took off 2 bases at V and 6 bases at J, with 3 bases between the two ends. CDR3 nucleotide sequence: TGTGCCATCAGTGAGGAGGATACGCAGTATTTT. This encodes CAISEEDTQYF.

The chain couples TRBV7-9 to TRBJ1-3; D unresolved. This CDR3 is built from 16 residues. From germline, CDR1 is SEHNR and CDR2 FQNEAQ (reference sequence). The V and J ends lost 5 bases and 2 bases respectively, with 16 bases between them. Written as DNA, the CDR3 is TGTGCCAGCAGCCCTCGGGAGCGCCACGCTGGAAACACCATATATTTT. It translates to CASSPRERHAGNTIYF. Full variable domain (missing parts from reference TRBV7-9 and TRBJ1-3): DTGVSQNPRHKITKRGQNVTFRCDPISEHNRLYWYRQTLGQGPEFLTYFQNEAQLEKSRLLSDRFSAERPKGSFSTLEIQRTEQGDSAMYLCASSPRERHAGNTIYFGEGSWLTVV.

V gene TRBV28 combines with J gene TRBJ2-3; 13 bases are shared with TRBD2. V was pared by 6 bases and J by 4 bases, with 10 bases of the junction left unmatched. The CDR3 consists of 17 residues. Germline V gene sequence: CDR1 MDHEN, CDR2 SYDVKM. The CDR3 DNA follows: TGTGCCAGCAGCACCCCATCGACTAGCGGGGGGCCAGATACGCAGTATTTT. Protein: CASSTPSTSGGPDTQYF.

This clone was seen more than once but under ten times. The chain employs TRBV9 and TRBJ2-3; D possibly corresponds to TRBD2 (5 bases). V dropped 0 bases and J dropped 3 bases, with 11 bases sitting between them. The CDR3 contains 15 residues. Germline CDR1 and CDR2: SGDLS and YYNGEE. The DNA of the CDR3 is TGTGCCAGCAGCGTAGTGGGATCGGGAACAGATACGCAGTATTTT. Translation gives CASSVVGSGTDTQYF. The whole variable domain, filled in from reference TRBV9 and TRBJ2-3, reads DSGVTQTPKHLITATGQRVTLRCSPRSGDLSVYWYQQSLDQGLQFLIQYYNGEERAKGNILERFSAQQFPDLHSELNLSSLELGDSALYFCASSVVGSGTDTQYFGPGTRLTVL.

The chain carries TRBV15 and TRBJ1-5; TRBD1 is a possible D gene (5 bases). The CDR3 spans 16 residues. V was clipped by 1 base and J by 3 bases, with 13 bases between them. Germline V lookup: CDR1 LNHNV, CDR2 YYDKDF (reference sequence). For the CDR3, the DNA is TGTGCCACCAGCAGAGGCCGACAGCCCTACAATCAGCCCCAGCATTTT. It encodes CATSRGRQPYNQPQHF.

This chain joins TRBV10-1 and TRBJ2-5, with D maybe TRBD2 (6 bases). The last part of the DNA fits TRBJ2-7 better; the J call may be wrong. Germline values: CDR1 WNHNN, CDR2 SYGVQD (reference sequence). This CDR3 contains 15 residues. As DNA, the CDR3 is TGCGCCAGCAGTGGGGGGGTGACGGGTCACTACGAGCAGTACTTC. Translation: CASSGGVTGHYEQYF.

V gene TRBV28 combines with J gene TRBJ1-5, with D hard to call. Germline V gene sequence: CDR1 MDHEN, CDR2 SYDVKM. The CDR3 consists of 14 residues. V gave up 8 bases and J gave up 11 bases, with 22 bases separating them. The CDR3 DNA sequence: TGTGCCAGCCGCCTTGCCGACTCGGCGAGGGCCCAGCATTTT. This codes for CASRLADSARAQHF.

This clone was recorded once. V is TRBV2 and J is TRBJ2-4; D perhaps matches TRBD1 (6 bases). Looked up from germline, CDR1 is SNHLY and CDR2 is FYNNEI. CDR3 length equals 13 residues. V dropped 5 bases and J dropped 6 bases, with 11 bases sitting between them. CDR3 residues: CASSPTTGNIQYF. The CDR3 DNA is TGTGCCAGCAGTCCTACGACAGGAAACATTCAGTACTTC.

The J gene is TRBJ1-2, the V gene TRBV18; 10 bases match TRBD1. Per the germline V gene, CDR1 is KGHSH and CDR2 is LQKENI. V was clipped by 2 bases and J by 3 bases; unmatched bases: 6. The CDR3 totals 16 residues. CDR3 nucleotides: TGTGCCAGCTCACCATCGGGACAGGGGATGGACTATGGCTACACCTTC. It codes for CASSPSGQGMDYGYTF. Full variable domain (rest looked up from reference TRBV18 and TRBJ1-2): NAGVMQNPRHLVRRRGQEARLRCSPMKGHSHVYWYRQLPEEGLKFMVYLQKENIIDESGMPKERFSAEFPKEGPSILRIQQVVRGDSAAYFCASSPSGQGMDYGYTFGSGTRLTVV.

There are a few counts of this clone. The chain combines TRBV4-1 with TRBJ1-4, with D maybe TRBD1 (5 bases). The CDR3 is 16 amino acids. V dropped 4 bases and J dropped 6 bases, with 18 bases sitting between them. Looked up from germline, CDR1 is MGHRA and CDR2 is YSYEKL. DNA of the CDR3: TGCGCCAGCAGCCCGATCGACCAGGGAACCGATGAAAAACTGTTTTTT. Its protein is CASSPIDQGTDEKLFF.

The gene calls are TRBV19 and TRBJ2-7; 11 bases are a match to TRBD2. Looked up from germline, CDR1 is LNHDA and CDR2 is SQIVND (reference sequence). V dropped 5 bases and J dropped 6; count of bases not matched to a gene: 15. The CDR3 covers 17 residues. As DNA, the CDR3 is TGTGCCAGTAGTGCCGTACTAGCGGGAGTTACTAGTGGCGAGCAGTACTTC. Protein sequence: CASSAVLAGVTSGEQYF.

This chain joins TRBV9 and TRBJ2-7; no clear D. Germline V gene data show CDR1 as SGDLS and CDR2 as YYNGEE. The CDR3 is 14 amino acids. V was trimmed by 0 bases and J by 1 base, leaving 8 bases between them. CDR3 DNA: TGTGCCAGCAGCGTAGGTGACATTTCCTACGAGCAGTACTTC. Translating gives CASSVGDISYEQYF.

The chain recombines TRBV30 with TRBJ2-1; TRBD2 matches at 10 bases. There are 15 residues in the CDR3. The germline gives CDR1 GTSNPN, CDR2 SVGIG (reference sequence). The ends lost 2 bases at V and 0 bases at J; junction bases unmatched: 1. The CDR3 DNA reads TGTGCCTGGAGTTTAGCGGGGGGCTCCTACAATGAGCAGTTCTTC. It encodes CAWSLAGGSYNEQFF.

This rearrangement joins TRBV7-2 to TRBJ1-2, with 8 bases aligning to TRBD1. After removal of 4 bases from V and 4 bases from J, the junction contained 5 bases not matched to a gene. CDR1 is SGHTA and CDR2 is FQGNSA in the germline V gene. This CDR3 is 14 amino acids long. CDR3 DNA: TGTGCCAGCAGCTCCAACAGGGGGGGCTATGGCTACACCTTC. Translating gives CASSSNRGGYGYTF.

The rearrangement links TRBV21-1 to TRBJ1-6; TRBD1, as called in the table, went unchecked against the DNA. TRBV21-1 is termed a pseudogene. The CDR3 is 18 residues long. CDR3 amino acids: CASSKAVEQGADNSPLHF. The DNA of the CDR3 is TGTGCCAGCAGCAAAGCGGTGGAGCAGGGGGCGGATAATTCACCCCTCCACTTT.

The V call is TRBV7-6, the J call TRBJ1-2, with TRBD1 matching over 7 bases. The CDR3 covers 14 residues. With V trimmed by 0 bases and J by 5 bases, 3 bases remained unmatched. CDR1 and CDR2 (germline): SGHVS, FNYEAQ. CDR3 nucleotide sequence: TGTGCCAGCAGCTTAGCGGGACAGTGGTATGGCTACACCTTC. Its translation: CASSLAGQWYGYTF.

The chain couples TRBV11-2 to TRBJ2-5; 9 bases align to TRBD2. Germline lookup yields CDR1 SGHAT and CDR2 FQNNGV. The length of the CDR3 is 17 residues. Germline trimming cut 2 bases from V and 2 bases from J; bases unmatched to any gene: 9. The CDR3 DNA sequence: TGTGCCAGCAGCTTACTTTCCGGCGGGGGGGCACAAGAGACCCAGTACTTC. Translating gives CASSLLSGGGAQETQYF. Based on the CDR3 plus reference TRBV11-2 and TRBJ2-5, the full variable domain is EAGVAQSPRYKIIEKRQSVAFWCNPISGHATLYWYQQILGQGPKLLIQFQNNGVVDDSQLPKDRFSAERLKGVDSTLKIQPAKLEDSAVYLCASSLLSGGGAQETQYFGPGTRLLVL.

A note on this clone: Mismatch with germline at one junction end may stem from a read error. The chain carries TRBV2 and TRBJ1-2, with D perhaps matching TRBD1 (5 bases). Germline CDR1 and CDR2: SNHLY and FYNNEI. CDR3 length: 12 residues. CDR3 nucleotide sequence: TGTGCCAGCCAAAGGCAGGGTCCTGGCTACCCCTTC. Translation: CASQRQGPGYPF.